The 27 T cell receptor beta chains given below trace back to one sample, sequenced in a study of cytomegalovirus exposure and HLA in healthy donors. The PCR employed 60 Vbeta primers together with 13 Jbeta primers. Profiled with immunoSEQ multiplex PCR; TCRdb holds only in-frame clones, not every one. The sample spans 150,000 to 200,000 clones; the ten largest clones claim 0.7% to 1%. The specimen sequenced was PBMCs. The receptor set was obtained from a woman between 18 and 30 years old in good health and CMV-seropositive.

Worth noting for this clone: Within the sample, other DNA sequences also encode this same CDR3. CDR3 sequence reads: CASSRLAGGHEQFF. The CDR3 coding sequence is TGTGCCAGCAGCCGACTAGCGGGGGGGCATGAGCAGTTCTTC. The gene calls are TRBV6-5 and TRBJ2-1; 14 bases fit TRBD2. This CDR3 has 14 amino acids. Per germline, CDR1 MNHEY and CDR2 SVGAGI. J gave up 8 bases and V 6 bases, and 3 bases lay outside the gene matches.

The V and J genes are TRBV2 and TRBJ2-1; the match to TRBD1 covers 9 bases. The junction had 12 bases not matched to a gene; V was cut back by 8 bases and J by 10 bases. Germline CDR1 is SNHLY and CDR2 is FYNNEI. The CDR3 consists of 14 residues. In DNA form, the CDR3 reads TGTGCCAGCCCGACAGGGGGGGCCTTGGGGGAGCAGTTCTTC. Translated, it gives CASPTGGALGEQFF.

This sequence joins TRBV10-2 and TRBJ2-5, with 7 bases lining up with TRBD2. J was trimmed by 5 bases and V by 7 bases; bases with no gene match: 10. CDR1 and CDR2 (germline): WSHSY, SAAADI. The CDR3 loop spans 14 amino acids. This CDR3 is CASKGAGVRETQYF. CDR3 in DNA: TGCGCCAGCAAAGGTGCGGGAGTGAGGGAGACCCAGTACTTC.

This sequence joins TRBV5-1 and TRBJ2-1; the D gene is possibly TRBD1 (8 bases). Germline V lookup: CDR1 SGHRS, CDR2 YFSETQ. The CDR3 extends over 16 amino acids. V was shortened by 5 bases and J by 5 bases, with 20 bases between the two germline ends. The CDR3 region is CASSTGGGTGNNEQFF. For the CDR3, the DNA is TGCGCCAGCAGTACAGGGGGGGGAACTGGGAACAATGAGCAGTTCTTC.

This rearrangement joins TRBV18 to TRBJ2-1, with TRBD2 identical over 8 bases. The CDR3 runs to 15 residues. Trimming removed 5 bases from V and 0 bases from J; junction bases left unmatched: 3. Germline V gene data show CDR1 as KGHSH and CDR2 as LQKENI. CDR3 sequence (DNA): TGTGCCAGCTCAAACACTAGCGGCTCCTACAATGAGCAGTTCTTC. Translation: CASSNTSGSYNEQFF.

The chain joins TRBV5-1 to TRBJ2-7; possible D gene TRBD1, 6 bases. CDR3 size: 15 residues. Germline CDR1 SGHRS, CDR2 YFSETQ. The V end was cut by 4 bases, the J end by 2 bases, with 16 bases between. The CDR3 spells CASSPGAGVPYEQYF. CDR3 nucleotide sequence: TGCGCCAGCAGCCCGGGTGCAGGGGTCCCCTACGAGCAGTACTTC.

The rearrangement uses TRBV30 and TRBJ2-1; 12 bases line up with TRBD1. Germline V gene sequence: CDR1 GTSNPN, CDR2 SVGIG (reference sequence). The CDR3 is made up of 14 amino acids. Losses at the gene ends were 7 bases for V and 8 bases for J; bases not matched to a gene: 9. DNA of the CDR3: TGTGCCTTCTCGGGACAGGGGGCGCGGGATGAGCAGTTCTTC. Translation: CAFSGQGARDEQFF.

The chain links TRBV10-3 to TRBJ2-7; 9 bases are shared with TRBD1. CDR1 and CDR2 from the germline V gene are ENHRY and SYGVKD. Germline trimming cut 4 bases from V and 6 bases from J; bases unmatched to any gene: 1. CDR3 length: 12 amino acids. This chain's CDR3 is CAISVDRGEQYF. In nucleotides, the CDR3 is TGTGCCATCAGTGTGGACAGGGGCGAGCAGTACTTC.

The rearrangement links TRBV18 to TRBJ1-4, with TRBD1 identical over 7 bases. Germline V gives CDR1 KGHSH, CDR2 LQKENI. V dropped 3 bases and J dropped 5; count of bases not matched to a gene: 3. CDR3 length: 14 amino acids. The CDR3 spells CASSPWDSNEKLFF. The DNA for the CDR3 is TGTGCCAGCTCACCTTGGGACAGCAATGAAAAACTGTTTTTT. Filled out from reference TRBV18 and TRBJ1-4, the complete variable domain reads NAGVMQNPRHLVRRRGQEARLRCSPMKGHSHVYWYRQLPEEGLKFMVYLQKENIIDESGMPKERFSAEFPKEGPSILRIQQVVRGDSAAYFCASSPWDSNEKLFFGSGTQLSVL.

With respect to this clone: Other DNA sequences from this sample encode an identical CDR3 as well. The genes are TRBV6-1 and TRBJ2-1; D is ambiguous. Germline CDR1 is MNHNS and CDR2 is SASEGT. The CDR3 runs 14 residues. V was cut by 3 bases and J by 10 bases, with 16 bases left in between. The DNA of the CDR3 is TGTGCCAGCAGTGACCAGTACTACCGAGTCGAGCAGTTCTTC. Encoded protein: CASSDQYYRVEQFF.

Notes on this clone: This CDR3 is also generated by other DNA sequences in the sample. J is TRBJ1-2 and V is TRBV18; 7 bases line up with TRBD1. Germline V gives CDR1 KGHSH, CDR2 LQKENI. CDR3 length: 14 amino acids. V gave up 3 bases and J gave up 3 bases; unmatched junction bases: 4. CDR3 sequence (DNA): TGTGCCAGCTCACCTACAGGGGTTGACTATGGCTACACCTTC. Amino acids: CASSPTGVDYGYTF.

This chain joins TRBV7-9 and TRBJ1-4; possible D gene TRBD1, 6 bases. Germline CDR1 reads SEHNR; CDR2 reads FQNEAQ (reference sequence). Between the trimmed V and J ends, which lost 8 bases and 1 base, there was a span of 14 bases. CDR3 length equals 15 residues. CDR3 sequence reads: CASRPTGRTNEKLFF. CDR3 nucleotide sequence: TGTGCCAGCCGCCCAACAGGGAGAACTAATGAAAAACTGTTTTTT.

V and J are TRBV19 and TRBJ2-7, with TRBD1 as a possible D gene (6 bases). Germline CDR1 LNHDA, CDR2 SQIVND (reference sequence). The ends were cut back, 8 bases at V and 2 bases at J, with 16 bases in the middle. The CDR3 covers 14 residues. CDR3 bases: TGTGCCAGTCAATTAGCTGGGGGCACCTACGAGCAGTACTTC. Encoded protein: CASQLAGGTYEQYF.

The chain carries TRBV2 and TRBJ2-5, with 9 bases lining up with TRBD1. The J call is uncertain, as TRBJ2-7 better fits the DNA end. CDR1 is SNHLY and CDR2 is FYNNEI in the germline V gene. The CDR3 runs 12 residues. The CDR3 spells CASRQGAREQYF. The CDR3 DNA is TGTGCCAGCAGACAGGGGGCCCGCGAGCAGTACTTC.

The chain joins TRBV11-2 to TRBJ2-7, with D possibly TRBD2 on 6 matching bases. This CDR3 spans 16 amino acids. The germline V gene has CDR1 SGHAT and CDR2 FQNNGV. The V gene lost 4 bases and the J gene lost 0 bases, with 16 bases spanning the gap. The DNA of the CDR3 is TGTGCCAGCAGCTCAGCAGTAGGGACTTTCTCCTACGAGCAGTACTTC. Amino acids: CASSSAVGTFSYEQYF.

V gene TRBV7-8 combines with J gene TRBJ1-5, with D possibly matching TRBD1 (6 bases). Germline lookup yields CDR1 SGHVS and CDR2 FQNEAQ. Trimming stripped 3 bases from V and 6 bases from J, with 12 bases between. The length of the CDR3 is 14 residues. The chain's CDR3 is CASSLGTQIQPQHF. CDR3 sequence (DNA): TGTGCCAGCAGCTTGGGGACACAAATTCAGCCCCAGCATTTT.

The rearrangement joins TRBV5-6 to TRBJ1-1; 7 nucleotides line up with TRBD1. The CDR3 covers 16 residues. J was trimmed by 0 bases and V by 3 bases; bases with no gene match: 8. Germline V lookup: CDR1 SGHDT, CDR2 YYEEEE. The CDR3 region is CASSSVGTDMNTEAFF. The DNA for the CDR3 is TGTGCCAGCAGCTCGGTGGGGACAGATATGAACACTGAAGCTTTCTTT.

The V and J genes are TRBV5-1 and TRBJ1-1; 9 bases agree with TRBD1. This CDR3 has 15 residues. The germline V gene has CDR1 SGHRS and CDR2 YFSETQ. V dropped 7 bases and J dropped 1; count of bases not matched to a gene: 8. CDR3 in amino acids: CASSPGTGRNTEAFF. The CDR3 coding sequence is TGCGCCAGCTCACCCGGGACAGGGAGGAACACTGAAGCTTTCTTT.

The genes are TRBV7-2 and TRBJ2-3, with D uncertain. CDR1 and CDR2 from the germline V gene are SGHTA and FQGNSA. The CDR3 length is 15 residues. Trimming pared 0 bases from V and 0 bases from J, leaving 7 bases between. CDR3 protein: CASSLAGLSTDTQYF. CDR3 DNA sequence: TGTGCCAGCAGCTTAGCGGGCCTGAGCACAGATACGCAGTATTTT.

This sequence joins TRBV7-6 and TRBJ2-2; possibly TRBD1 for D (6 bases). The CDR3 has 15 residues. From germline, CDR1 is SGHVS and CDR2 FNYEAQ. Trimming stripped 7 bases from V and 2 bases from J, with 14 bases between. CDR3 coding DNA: TGTGCCAGCACCAAGGACAGACCCAACACCGGGGAGCTGTTTTTT. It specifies CASTKDRPNTGELFF.

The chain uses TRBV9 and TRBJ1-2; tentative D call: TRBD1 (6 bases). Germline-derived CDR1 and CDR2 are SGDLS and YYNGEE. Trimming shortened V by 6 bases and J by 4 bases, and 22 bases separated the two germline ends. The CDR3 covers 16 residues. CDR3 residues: CASINYREGGPYGYTF. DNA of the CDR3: TGTGCCAGCATCAATTACCGGGAGGGGGGACCCTATGGCTACACCTTC.

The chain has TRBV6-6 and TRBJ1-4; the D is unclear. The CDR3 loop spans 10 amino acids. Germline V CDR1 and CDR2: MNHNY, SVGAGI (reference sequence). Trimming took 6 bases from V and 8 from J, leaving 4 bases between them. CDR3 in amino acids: CASRLEKLFF. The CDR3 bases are TGTGCCAGCAGGCTAGAAAAACTGTTTTTT.

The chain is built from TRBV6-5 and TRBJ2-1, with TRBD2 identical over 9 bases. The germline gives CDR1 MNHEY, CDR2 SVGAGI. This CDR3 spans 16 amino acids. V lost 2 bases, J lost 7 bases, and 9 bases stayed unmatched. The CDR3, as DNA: TGTGCCAGCAGTTACCCAGTGGCGGGAGGGGGGAATGAGCAGTTCTTC. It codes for CASSYPVAGGGNEQFF.

CDR3 coding DNA: TGTGCCACCAGCAGAGAACCGCTGGCCAGGGGTGACGAAAAACTGTTTTTT. Its translation: CATSREPLARGDEKLFF. This chain uses TRBV15 with TRBJ1-4, with a weak D call TRBD1 (6 bases). The V gene's germline CDR1 is LNHNV and CDR2 YYDKDF (reference sequence). The CDR3 is made up of 17 amino acids. Trimming took off 0 bases at V and 8 bases at J, with 19 bases between the two ends.

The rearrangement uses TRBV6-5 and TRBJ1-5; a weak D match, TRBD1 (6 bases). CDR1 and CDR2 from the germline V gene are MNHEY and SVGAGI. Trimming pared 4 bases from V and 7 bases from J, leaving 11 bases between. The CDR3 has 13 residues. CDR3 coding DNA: TGTGCCAGCAGTTCTGACAGGTACCAGCCCCAGCATTTT. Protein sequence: CASSSDRYQPQHF.

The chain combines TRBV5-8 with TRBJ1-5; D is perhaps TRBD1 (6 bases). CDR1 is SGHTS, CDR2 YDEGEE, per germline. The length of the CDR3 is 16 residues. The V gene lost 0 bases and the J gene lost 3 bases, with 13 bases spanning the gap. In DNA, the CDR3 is TGTGCCAGCAGCTTGGCGACAGGAGACTACAATCAGCCCCAGCATTTT. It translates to CASSLATGDYNQPQHF.

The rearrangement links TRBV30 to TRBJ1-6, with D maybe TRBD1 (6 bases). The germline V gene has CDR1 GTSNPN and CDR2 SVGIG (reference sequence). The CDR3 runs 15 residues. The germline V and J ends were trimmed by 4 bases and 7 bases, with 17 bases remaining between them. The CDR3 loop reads CAWNPGGQPNSPLHF. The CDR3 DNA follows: TGTGCCTGGAACCCCGGGGGGCAGCCCAATTCACCCCTCCACTTT.